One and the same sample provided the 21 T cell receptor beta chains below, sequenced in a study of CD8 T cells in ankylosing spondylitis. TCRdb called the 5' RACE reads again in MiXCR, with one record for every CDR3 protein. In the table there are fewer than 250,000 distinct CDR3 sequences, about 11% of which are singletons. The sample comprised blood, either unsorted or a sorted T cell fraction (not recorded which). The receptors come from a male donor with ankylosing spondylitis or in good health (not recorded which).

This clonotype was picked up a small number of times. CDR3 residues: CASSETPGGTQYF. The CDR3 nucleotides are TGCGCCAGCAGTGAGACCCCGGGGGGGACCCAGTACTTC. The rearrangement uses TRBV10-1 and TRBJ2-5, with TRBD2 matching over 7 bases. The CDR3 totals 13 residues. Germline V gives CDR1 WNHNN, CDR2 SYGVQD (reference sequence). The V and J ends lost 2 bases and 7 bases, in that order; junction bases with no gene match: 4.

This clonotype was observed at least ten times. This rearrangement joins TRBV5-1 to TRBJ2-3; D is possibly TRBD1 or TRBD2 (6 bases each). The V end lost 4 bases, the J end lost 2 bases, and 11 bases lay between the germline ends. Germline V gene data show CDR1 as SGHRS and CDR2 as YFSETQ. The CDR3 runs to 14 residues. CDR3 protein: CASSPGASTDTQYF. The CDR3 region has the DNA TGCGCCAGCAGCCCGGGGGCCTCCACAGATACGCAGTATTTT.

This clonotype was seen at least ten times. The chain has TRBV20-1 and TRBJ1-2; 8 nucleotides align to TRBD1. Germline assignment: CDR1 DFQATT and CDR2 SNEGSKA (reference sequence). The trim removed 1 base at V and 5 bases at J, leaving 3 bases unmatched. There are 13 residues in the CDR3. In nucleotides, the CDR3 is TGCAGTGCTAGAGCAGGACAGGGATATGGCTACACCTTC. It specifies CSARAGQGYGYTF.

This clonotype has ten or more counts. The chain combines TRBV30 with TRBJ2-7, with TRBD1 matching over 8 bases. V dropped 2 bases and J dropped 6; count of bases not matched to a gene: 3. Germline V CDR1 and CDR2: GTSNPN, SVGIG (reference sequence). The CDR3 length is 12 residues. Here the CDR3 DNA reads TGTGCCTGGAGTAAGACAGGGGTCGAGCAGTACTTC. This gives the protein CAWSKTGVEQYF.

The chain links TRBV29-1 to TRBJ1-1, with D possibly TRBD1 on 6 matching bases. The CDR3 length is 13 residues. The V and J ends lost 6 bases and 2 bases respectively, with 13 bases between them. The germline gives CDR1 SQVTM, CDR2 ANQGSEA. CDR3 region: CSVGGDTNTEAFF. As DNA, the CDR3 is TGCAGCGTCGGGGGGGACACCAACACTGAAGCTTTCTTT.

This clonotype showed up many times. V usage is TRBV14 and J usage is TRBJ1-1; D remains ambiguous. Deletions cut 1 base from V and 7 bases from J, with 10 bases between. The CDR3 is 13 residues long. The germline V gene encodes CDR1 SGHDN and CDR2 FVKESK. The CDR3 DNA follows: TGTGCCAGCAGCCAAGTTGGTCGGGTTGAAGCTTTCTTT. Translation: CASSQVGRVEAFF.

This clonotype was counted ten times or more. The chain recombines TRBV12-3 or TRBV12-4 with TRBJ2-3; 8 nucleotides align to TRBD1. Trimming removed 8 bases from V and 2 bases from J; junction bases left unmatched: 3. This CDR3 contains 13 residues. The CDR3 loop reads CASGQGHTDTQYF. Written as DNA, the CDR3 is TGTGCCAGCGGACAGGGCCACACAGATACGCAGTATTTT.

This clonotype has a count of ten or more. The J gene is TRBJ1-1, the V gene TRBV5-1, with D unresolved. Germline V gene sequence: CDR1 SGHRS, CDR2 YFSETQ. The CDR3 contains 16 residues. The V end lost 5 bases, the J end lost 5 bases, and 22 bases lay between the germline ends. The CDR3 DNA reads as TGCGCCAGCAGTTCTCGGACCTTCCTCGGGAGGACTGAAGCTTTCTTT. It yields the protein CASSSRTFLGRTEAFF.

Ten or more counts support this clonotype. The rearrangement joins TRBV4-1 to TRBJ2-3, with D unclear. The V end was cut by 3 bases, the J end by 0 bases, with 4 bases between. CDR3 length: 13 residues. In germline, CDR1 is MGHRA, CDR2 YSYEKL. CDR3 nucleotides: TGCGCCAGCAGCCAGGCTAGCACAGATACGCAGTATTTT. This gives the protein CASSQASTDTQYF.

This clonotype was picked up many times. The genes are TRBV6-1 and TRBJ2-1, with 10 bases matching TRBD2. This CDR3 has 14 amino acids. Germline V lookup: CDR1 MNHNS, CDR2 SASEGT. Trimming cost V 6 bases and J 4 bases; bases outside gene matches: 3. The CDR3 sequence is CASSVAGGYNEQFF. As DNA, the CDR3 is TGTGCCAGCAGCGTAGCGGGGGGATACAATGAGCAGTTCTTC.

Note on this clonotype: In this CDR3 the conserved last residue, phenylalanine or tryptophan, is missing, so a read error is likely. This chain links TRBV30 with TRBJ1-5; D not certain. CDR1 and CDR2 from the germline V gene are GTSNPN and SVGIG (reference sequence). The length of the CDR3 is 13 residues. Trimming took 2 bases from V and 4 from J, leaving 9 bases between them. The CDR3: CAWSLGWNQPQHY. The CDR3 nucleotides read TGTGCCTGGAGTCTGGGCTGGAATCAGCCCCAGCATTAT.

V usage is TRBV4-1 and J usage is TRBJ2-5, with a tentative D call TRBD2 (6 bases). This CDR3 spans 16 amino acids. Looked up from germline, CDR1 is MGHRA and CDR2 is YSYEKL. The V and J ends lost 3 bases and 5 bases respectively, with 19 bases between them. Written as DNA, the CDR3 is TGCGCCAGCAGCCAGCTCGGGACTGGAACGGGGGAGACCCAGTACTTC. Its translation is CASSQLGTGTGETQYF.

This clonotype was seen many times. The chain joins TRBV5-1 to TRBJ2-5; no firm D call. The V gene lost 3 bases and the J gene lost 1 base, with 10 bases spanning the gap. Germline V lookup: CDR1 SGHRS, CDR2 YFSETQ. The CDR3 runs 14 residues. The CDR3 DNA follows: TGCGCCAGCAGCTACTTCGGCACCCAAGAGACCCAGTACTTC. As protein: CASSYFGTQETQYF.

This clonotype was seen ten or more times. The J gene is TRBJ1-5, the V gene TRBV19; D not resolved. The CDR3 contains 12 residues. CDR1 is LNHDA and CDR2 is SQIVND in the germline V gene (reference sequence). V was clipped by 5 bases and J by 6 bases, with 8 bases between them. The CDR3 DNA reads TGTGCCAGTAGTTGGCGTGTTCAGCCCCAGCATTTT. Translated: CASSWRVQPQHF.

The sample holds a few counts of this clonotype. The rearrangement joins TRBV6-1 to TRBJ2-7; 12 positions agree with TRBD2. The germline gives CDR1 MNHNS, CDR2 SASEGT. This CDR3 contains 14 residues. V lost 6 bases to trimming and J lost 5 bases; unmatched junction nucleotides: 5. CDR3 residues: CASRLGLAGNEQYF. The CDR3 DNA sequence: TGTGCCAGCAGACTAGGACTAGCGGGGAACGAGCAGTACTTC.

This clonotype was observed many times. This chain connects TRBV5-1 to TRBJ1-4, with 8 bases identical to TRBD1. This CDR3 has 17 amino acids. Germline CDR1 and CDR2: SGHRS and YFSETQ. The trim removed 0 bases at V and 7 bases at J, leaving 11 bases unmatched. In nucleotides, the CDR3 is TGCGCCAGCAGCTTGGGTTTCGGACAGGGAAAAGGTGAAAAACTGTTTTTT. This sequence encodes CASSLGFGQGKGEKLFF.

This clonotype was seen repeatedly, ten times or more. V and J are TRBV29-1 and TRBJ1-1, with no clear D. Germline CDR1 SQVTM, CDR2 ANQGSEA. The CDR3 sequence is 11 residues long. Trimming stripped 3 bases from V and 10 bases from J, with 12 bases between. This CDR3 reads CSVESSRGAFF. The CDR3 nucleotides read TGCAGCGTTGAGAGTAGCCGGGGAGCTTTCTTT.

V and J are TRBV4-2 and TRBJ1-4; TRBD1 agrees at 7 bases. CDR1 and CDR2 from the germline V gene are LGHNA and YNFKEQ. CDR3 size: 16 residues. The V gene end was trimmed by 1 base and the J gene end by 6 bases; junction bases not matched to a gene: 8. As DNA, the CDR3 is TGTGCCAGCAGCCAAGCGATAGGGGGCTTTGATGAAAAACTGTTTTTT. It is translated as CASSQAIGGFDEKLFF.

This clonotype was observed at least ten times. The CDR3 loop is CASSYSGGGTEAFF. Here the CDR3 DNA reads TGCGCCAGCAGCTACTCGGGGGGGGGCACTGAAGCTTTCTTT. The chain uses TRBV5-1 and TRBJ1-1, with D possibly being TRBD1 (5 bases). The CDR3 runs 14 residues. The V gene lost 3 bases and the J gene lost 4 bases, with 13 bases spanning the gap. Germline V gives CDR1 SGHRS, CDR2 YFSETQ.

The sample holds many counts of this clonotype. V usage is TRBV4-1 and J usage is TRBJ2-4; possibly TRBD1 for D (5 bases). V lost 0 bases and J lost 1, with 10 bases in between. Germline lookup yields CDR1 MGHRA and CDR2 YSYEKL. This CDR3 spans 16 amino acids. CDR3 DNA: TGCGCCAGCAGCCAAGACAGGGCTGCGGCCAAAAACATTCAGTACTTC. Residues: CASSQDRAAAKNIQYF.

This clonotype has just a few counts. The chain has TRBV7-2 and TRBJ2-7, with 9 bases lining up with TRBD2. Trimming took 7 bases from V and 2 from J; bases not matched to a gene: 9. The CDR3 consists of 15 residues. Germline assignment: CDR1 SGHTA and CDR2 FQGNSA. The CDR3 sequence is CASTDSGRGAYEQYF. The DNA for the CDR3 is TGTGCCAGCACCGATAGCGGGAGAGGGGCCTACGAGCAGTACTTC.